The following is a T cell receptor beta chain sequence with its context. Enrolled during active infection, Seattle patients were then followed longitudinally. The data derive from a study of blood T cell repertoires in COVID-19. Study background: The United States, Italy and Spain supplied acute and convalescent COVID-19 samples. From T cells, B-cell-depleted T cells, or PBMCs came the material, which was cDNA or gDNA.

V lost 4 bases to trimming and J lost 6 bases; unmatched junction nucleotides: 7. CDR1 is KGHSH, CDR2 LQKENI, per germline. There are 17 residues in the CDR3. Under the authors' procedure: Quantification of nucleated cells was approximated via reference gene primer amplification. Some clones are missing from TCRdb's copy, which holds only in-frame ones; the method was immunoSEQ multiplex PCR. The V and J calls and clone size are taken from that table; D and trimming were inferred from the DNA. The data hold under 55,000 clones, with 87% observed a single time. The sample comprised peripheral blood. The rearrangement links TRBV18 to TRBJ2-1, with 15 bases aligning to TRBD2. This TCR derives from a woman of 80 years or more with COVID-19, enrolled during active disease. The CDR3 bases are TGTGCCAGCTCACTGGGACTAGCGGGGGGAAAACCCAATGAGCAGTTCTTC. Amino acids: CASSLGLAGGKPNEQFF.